The rows below give T cell receptor beta chains drawn from one sample of a study of blood T cell repertoires in COVID-19. Sequenced by immunoSEQ multiplex PCR; TCRdb stores in-frame clones only, minus some. The sample yields around 150,000 clones, 70% to 80% seen once. Material for sequencing was peripheral blood. The receptors originated from a man between 60 and 75 years old with acute or convalescent COVID-19. The conserved cysteine and the conserved F or W are not part of the CDR3 here. The D gene is left open where the match is weak. For some rows the clone size is stated as once, few or many, or as a class when expanded; others skip it.

D,J,V,size,CDR3
TRBD1,TRBJ1-1,TRBV9,many,ASSEGGQGWTEAF
NA,TRBJ1-2,TRBV12-3/TRBV12-4,NA,ASSLDRVEGYT
TRBD2,TRBJ2-3,TRBV5-1,NA,ASSLVRGGARTDTQY
NA,TRBJ1-2,TRBV30,NA,AWGVDSYGYT
TRBD1,TRBJ1-1,TRBV5-6,NA,ASSLAGGNTEAF
TRBD1,TRBJ1-6,TRBV7-2,NA,ASSLTTGGGSPLH
NA,TRBJ1-6,TRBV6-6,NA,ASSLRRGASSSYNSPLH
TRBD1,TRBJ1-2,TRBV10-3,NA,AISGTGNYGYT
NA,TRBJ1-1,TRBV6-1,once,ASSSLGETEAF
TRBD1,TRBJ1-5,TRBV10-3,NA,AISDGSGTGGQPQH
TRBD1,TRBJ2-7,TRBV6-5,NA,ASTPTDRVPHEQY
NA,TRBJ2-5,TRBV3-1/TRBV3-2,NA,ASSGPWGPQETQY
NA,TRBJ1-1,TRBV28,NA,ASSSSGNTEAF
TRBD1,TRBJ1-1,TRBV7-9,NA,ASSSSGQGLMNTEAF
NA,TRBJ1-2,TRBV7-9,few,ASSFSGEGYT
NA,TRBJ2-7,TRBV3-1/TRBV3-2,few,ASSQGPGEQY
TRBD2,TRBJ2-7,TRBV30,NA,AINSGGSYEQY
TRBD1,TRBJ1-2,TRBV11-2,few,ASSLFTGGDGYT
NA,TRBJ1-1,TRBV10-1,NA,ASSERGASEAF
TRBD1,TRBJ1-1,TRBV11-2,NA,ASSLGQGPTEAF
NA,TRBJ1-1,TRBV7-9,NA,ASSIINRVGTEAF
NA,TRBJ1-3,TRBV6-2/TRBV6-3,NA,ASSYRQAATIY
TRBD1,TRBJ2-1,TRBV5-1,NA,ASSLGQGVYNEQF
TRBD2,TRBJ2-1,TRBV2,NA,ASRGLAGALSYNEQF
TRBD1,TRBJ2-2,TRBV10-3,NA,AITDRGNTGELF
NA,TRBJ2-3,TRBV19,few,ASDDTLGKSTDTQY
TRBD2,TRBJ2-1,TRBV24-1,NA,ATSVSGTSVYNEQF
NA,TRBJ1-2,TRBV24-1,few,ATSDSAGDNYGYT
NA,TRBJ2-6,TRBV6-5,NA,ASSWASSGANVLT
NA,TRBJ2-2,TRBV6-5,NA,ASRKSNTGELF
NA,TRBJ1-5,TRBV7-2,many,ASSLKPGLEWPQH
NA,TRBJ2-5,TRBV7-9,NA,ASSSWTVQETQY
NA,TRBJ1-2,TRBV24-1,NA,ATSDRGYGYT
TRBD2,TRBJ2-5,TRBV4-1,once,ASSRSGGTETQY
TRBD1,TRBJ1-5,TRBV2,many,ASNQDRGGNQPQH
TRBD1,TRBJ1-2,TRBV9,NA,ASSVASKTGDGYT
TRBD1,TRBJ1-4,TRBV19,NA,ASSIRGQITTNEKLF
TRBD2,TRBJ2-1,TRBV29-1,once,SVEDRGGYFDEQF
TRBD2,TRBJ2-7,TRBV4-1,NA,ASSQGRASGYEQY
TRBD1,TRBJ2-5,TRBV24-1,NA,ATSDPGTGIEETQY
NA,TRBJ2-1,TRBV5-1,few,ASRRGTYNEQF
TRBD1,TRBJ1-5,TRBV5-5,few,ASSPGQNNQPQH
NA,TRBJ2-4,TRBV5-1,NA,ASSLRGTGWNIQY
NA,TRBJ2-3,TRBV28,NA,ASSLLGAGRTDTQY
TRBD1,TRBJ1-2,TRBV5-4,NA,ASSLDEGAYYGYT
NA,TRBJ1-1,TRBV10-1,NA,ASSATGKRSEAF
TRBD1,TRBJ1-4,TRBV11-2,NA,ASSLGQGARTNEKLF